This TCR beta chain was identified in a study of blood T cell repertoires in COVID-19. Study summary: Italy, Spain and the United States were the sources of the convalescent and acute COVID-19 samples.

The study recruited people aged roughly 18 to 100 years across around 23 US areas. Recovered status in Cohort 3 required two negative PCRs, clearance, or symptom resolution. Trimming took off 8 bases at V and 0 bases at J, with 5 bases between the two ends. The CDR3 is 12 residues long. Germline V gene sequence: CDR1 MDHEN, CDR2 SYDVKM. TCRdb keeps only in-frame clones here, not all; method: immunoSEQ multiplex PCR. The sample shows about 200,000 clones, roughly 82% of them seen only once. The chain couples TRBV28 to TRBJ2-4; D unclear. Specimen: PBMCs or T cells enriched from blood (not recorded which). The TCR comes from a middle-aged man who had recovered from COVID-19. CDR3 DNA sequence: TGTGCCAGCTCTTTAGCCAAAAACATTCAGTACTTC. It is translated as CASSLAKNIQYF. The whole variable domain, remainder taken from reference TRBV28 and TRBJ2-4, is DVKVTQSSRYLVKRTGEKVFLECVQDMDHENMFWYRQDPGLGLRLIYFSYDVKMKEKGDIPEGYSVSREKKERFSLILESASTNQTSMYLCASSLAKNIQYFGAGTRLSVL.